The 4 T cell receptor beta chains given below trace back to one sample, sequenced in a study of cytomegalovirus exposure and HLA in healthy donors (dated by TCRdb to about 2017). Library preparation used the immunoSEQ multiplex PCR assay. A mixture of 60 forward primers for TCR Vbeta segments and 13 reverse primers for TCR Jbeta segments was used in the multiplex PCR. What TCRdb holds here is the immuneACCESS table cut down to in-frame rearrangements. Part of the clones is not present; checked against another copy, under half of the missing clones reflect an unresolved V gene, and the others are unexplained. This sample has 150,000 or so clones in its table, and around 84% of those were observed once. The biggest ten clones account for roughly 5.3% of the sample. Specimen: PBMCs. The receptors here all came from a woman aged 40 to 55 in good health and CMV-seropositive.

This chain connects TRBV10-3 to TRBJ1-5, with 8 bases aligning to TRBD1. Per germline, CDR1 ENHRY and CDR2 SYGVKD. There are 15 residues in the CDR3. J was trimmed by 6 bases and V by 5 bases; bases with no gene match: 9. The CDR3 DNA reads TGTGCCATCAGTTCGGGGCAGGGGGCTACTCAGCCCCAGCATTTT. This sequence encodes CAISSGQGATQPQHF.

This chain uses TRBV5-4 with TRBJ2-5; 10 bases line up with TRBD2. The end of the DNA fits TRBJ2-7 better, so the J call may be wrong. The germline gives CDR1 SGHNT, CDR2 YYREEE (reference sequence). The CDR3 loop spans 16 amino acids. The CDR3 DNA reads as TGTGCCAGCAGCTTGGCCCCTAGCGGGAGTGGCTACGAGCAGTACTTC. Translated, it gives CASSLAPSGSGYEQYF.

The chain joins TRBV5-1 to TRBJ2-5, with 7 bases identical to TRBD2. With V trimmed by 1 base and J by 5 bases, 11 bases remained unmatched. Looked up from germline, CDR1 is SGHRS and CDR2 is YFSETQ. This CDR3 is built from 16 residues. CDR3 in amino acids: CASSLPPGRAGETQYF. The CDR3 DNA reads TGCGCCAGCAGCTTGCCACCGGGGAGGGCGGGGGAGACCCAGTACTTC.

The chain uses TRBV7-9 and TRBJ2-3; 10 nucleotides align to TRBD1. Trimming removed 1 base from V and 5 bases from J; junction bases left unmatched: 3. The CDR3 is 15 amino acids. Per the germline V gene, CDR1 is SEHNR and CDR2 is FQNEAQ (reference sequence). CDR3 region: CASSLVGQGIDTQYF. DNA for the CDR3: TGTGCCAGCAGCTTAGTGGGACAGGGGATAGATACGCAGTATTTT.